The rows below give T cell receptor beta chains drawn from one sample of a study of blood T cell repertoires in COVID-19. Produced via immunoSEQ multiplex PCR; TCRdb's table is partial and in-frame only. The sample shows some 240,000 clones, around four fifths of them seen only once. Material for sequencing was PBMCs or T cells enriched from blood (not recorded which). These receptors all come from a man aged 25-45 years with acute COVID-19. The CDR3 runs from the conserved cysteine through the conserved F or W. The order of the fields is V gene, D gene, clone size, J gene, CDR3 protein, CDR3 DNA. A D gene is named only where the DNA matches it firmly. Where a row states a size, it is once, few, many or the class of an expanded clone; other rows omit it.

TRBV9,NA,NA,TRBJ1-5,CASSVDGGDQPQHF,TGTGCCAGCAGCGTAGACGGGGGGGATCAGCCCCAGCATTTT
TRBV4-2,TRBD1,NA,TRBJ1-6,CASSQAKGTGINSPLHF,TGTGCCAGCAGCCAAGCGAAAGGGACAGGGATTAATTCACCCCTCCACTTT
TRBV9,NA,NA,TRBJ1-1,CASSVRVRDTEAFF,TGTGCCAGCAGCGTCCGTGTCCGGGACACTGAAGCTTTCTTT
TRBV21-1,NA,NA,TRBJ1-1,CASSKARTGGGTEAFF,TGTGCCAGCAGCAAAGCTAGGACAGGGGGAGGCACTGAAGCTTTCTTT
TRBV7-2,TRBD1,NA,TRBJ2-2,CASSLRTGGPGELFF,TGTGCCAGCAGCTTGCGGACAGGGGGCCCCGGGGAGCTGTTTTTT
TRBV5-1,TRBD2,NA,TRBJ2-2,CASGSSGVTGELFF,TGCGCCAGCGGGAGTAGCGGGGTCACCGGGGAGCTGTTTTTT
TRBV5-1,TRBD1,few,TRBJ1-2,CASSLAGGGGSNYGYTF,TGTGCCAGCAGCTTAGCGGGTGGAGGGGGCAGCAACTATGGCTACACCTTC
TRBV18,TRBD2,NA,TRBJ2-5,CASSGLAGGVSLQETQYF,TGTGCCAGCTCAGGACTAGCGGGGGGCGTAAGTCTTCAAGAGACCCAGTACTTC
TRBV7-2,TRBD2,NA,TRBJ2-1,CASSTRRTSVSNEQFF,TGTGCCAGCAGCACCCGCCGGACTAGCGTGAGCAATGAGCAGTTCTTC
TRBV7-6,TRBD2,NA,TRBJ2-1,CASSSSASYPTSGDEQFF,TGTGCCAGCAGCTCCTCGGCCTCATACCCGACTAGCGGGGATGAGCAGTTCTTC
TRBV28,TRBD1,NA,TRBJ2-3,CASSLTGSGTDTQYF,TGTGCCAGCAGTTTGACAGGGTCCGGCACAGATACGCAGTATTTT
TRBV24-1,NA,NA,TRBJ2-2,CATSAGTPGTGELFF,TGTGCCACCAGTGCGGGTACCCCGGGCACCGGGGAGCTGTTTTTT
TRBV6-2/TRBV6-3,NA,NA,TRBJ2-5,CASSYGRETQYF,TGTGCCAGCAGTTACGGCAGGGAGACCCAGTACTTC
TRBV19,TRBD1,NA,TRBJ1-2,CASSLQGTNYGYTF,TGTGCCAGTAGCCTACAGGGGACCAACTATGGCTACACCTTC
TRBV6-1,NA,NA,TRBJ1-5,CASSDRAQQPQHF,TGTGCCAGCAGTGACAGGGCTCAACAGCCCCAGCATTTT
TRBV5-6,TRBD1,few,TRBJ1-2,CASSLGQGASYGYTF,TGTGCCAGCAGCCTTGGTCAGGGGGCGAGCTATGGCTACACCTTC
TRBV3-1/TRBV3-2,TRBD2,NA,TRBJ2-1,CASSPLAGGHNEQFF,TGTGCCAGCAGCCCCCTAGCGGGAGGGCACAATGAGCAGTTCTTC
TRBV18,TRBD2,NA,TRBJ2-4,CASSSTSGGPKNIQYF,TGTGCCAGCTCCTCGACTAGCGGGGGGCCCAAAAACATTCAGTACTTC
TRBV6-2/TRBV6-3,NA,NA,TRBJ1-1,CASSPTGTEAFF,TGTGCCAGCAGCCCCACCGGGACTGAAGCTTTCTTT
TRBV4-2,TRBD2,many,TRBJ2-3,CASSQEGLAGVGTDTQYF,TGTGCCAGCAGCCAAGAGGGACTAGCGGGAGTTGGCACAGATACGCAGTATTTT
TRBV18,TRBD2,many,TRBJ2-1,CASSPPAAGAYNEQFF,TGTGCCAGCTCACCACCGGCGGCGGGAGCTTACAATGAGCAGTTCTTC
TRBV6-2/TRBV6-3,NA,NA,TRBJ2-1,CASSLSNRGLGSGRSTGEQFF,TGTGCCAGCAGCCTCTCAAACAGGGGGCTGGGAAGCGGGAGGTCGACGGGTGAGCAGTTCTTC
TRBV11-2,TRBD1,NA,TRBJ1-3,CASSPLSGGPGNTIYF,TGTGCCAGCAGCCCCCTCTCAGGGGGCCCTGGAAACACCATATATTTT
TRBV3-1/TRBV3-2,NA,NA,TRBJ2-1,CASSQGQNEQFF,TGTGCCAGCAGCCAAGGACAGAATGAGCAGTTCTTC
TRBV4-2,TRBD1,NA,TRBJ2-3,CASSQRRDRGSPTQYF,TGTGCCAGCAGCCAACGCCGGGACAGAGGATCCCCTACGCAGTATTTT
TRBV9,TRBD2,NA,TRBJ2-5,CASSPGLAGETQYF,TGTGCCAGCAGCCCGGGACTAGCTGGGGAGACCCAGTACTTC
TRBV7-9,NA,NA,TRBJ1-2,CASSSIAAGYTF,TGTGCCAGCAGCTCTATCGCGGCTGGCTACACCTTC
TRBV7-2,NA,NA,TRBJ1-4,CASSLKRNEKLFF,TGTGCCAGCAGCTTAAAGAGGAATGAAAAACTGTTTTTT
TRBV11-1,NA,NA,TRBJ2-1,CASTLGAASSYNEQFF,TGTGCCAGCACTTTGGGGGCGGCTAGCTCCTACAATGAGCAGTTCTTC
TRBV5-1,NA,once,TRBJ1-1,CASSFGGLGTEAFF,TGCGCCAGCAGCTTCGGGGGTTTAGGCACTGAAGCTTTCTTT
TRBV24-1,TRBD2,few,TRBJ2-3,CATSDGWTSGTDTQYF,TGTGCCACCAGTGATGGGTGGACTAGCGGCACAGATACGCAGTATTTT
TRBV5-7,TRBD1,NA,TRBJ1-6,CASSLDQGASYNSPLHF,TGTGCCAGCAGCTTGGATCAGGGGGCCTCCTATAATTCACCCCTCCACTTT
TRBV7-2,TRBD1,NA,TRBJ1-2,CASSSTNRGVSGYTF,TGTGCCAGCAGCTCGACTAACAGGGGCGTATCTGGCTACACCTTC
TRBV7-2,NA,NA,TRBJ2-5,CASSPRQTQETQYF,TGTGCCAGCAGCCCCCGACAGACACAAGAGACCCAGTACTTC
TRBV7-6,NA,NA,TRBJ1-1,CASSLVPAGVGTEAFF,TGTGCCAGCAGCTTAGTACCCGCAGGGGTGGGCACTGAAGCTTTCTTT
TRBV2,NA,NA,TRBJ1-5,CASSRQGYQPQHF,TGTGCCAGCAGTCGTCAGGGCTATCAGCCCCAGCATTTT
TRBV19,NA,few,TRBJ2-1,CASRADGNSYNEQFF,TGTGCCAGTAGGGCCGACGGGAACTCCTACAATGAGCAGTTCTTC
TRBV30,TRBD1,NA,TRBJ1-3,CAWVGTGVFGNTIYF,TGTGCCTGGGTCGGGACAGGGGTTTTCGGAAACACCATATATTTT
TRBV5-1,NA,NA,TRBJ1-1,CASSSPIQGQYTEAFF,TGTGCCAGCAGCTCCCCTATCCAGGGGCAGTACACTGAAGCTTTCTTT
TRBV7-2,NA,once,TRBJ1-5,CASSLEGNSNQPQHF,TGTGCCAGCAGCTTGGAGGGGAATAGCAATCAGCCCCAGCATTTT
TRBV6-1,NA,NA,TRBJ1-2,CASSERGGYGYTF,TGTGCCAGCAGTGAAAGGGGAGGCTATGGCTACACCTTC
TRBV7-2,NA,NA,TRBJ1-5,CASSPRTGNQPQHF,TGTGCCAGCAGCCCTCGGACGGGGAATCAGCCCCAGCATTTT
TRBV19,NA,NA,TRBJ1-2,CASSRARGYGYTF,TGTGCCAGTAGTAGGGCACGGGGCTATGGCTACACCTTC
TRBV11-2,TRBD1,NA,TRBJ1-5,CASSLGTGNQPQHF,TGTGCCAGCAGCTTAGGGACAGGGAATCAGCCCCAGCATTTT
TRBV4-3,NA,NA,TRBJ1-6,CASSQDHRDNSPLHF,TGCGCCAGCAGCCAAGATCACAGGGATAATTCACCCCTCCACTTT
TRBV11-2,NA,many,TRBJ2-2,CASSFAGSGELFF,TGTGCCAGCAGCTTTGCGGGCAGCGGGGAGCTGTTTTTT
TRBV9,NA,NA,TRBJ2-1,CASSVGRDTYNEQFF,TGTGCCAGCAGCGTAGGTCGGGACACCTACAATGAGCAGTTCTTC
TRBV4-2,NA,NA,TRBJ2-2,CASSQEGTKTGELFF,TGTGCCAGCAGCCAAGAGGGGACAAAAACCGGGGAGCTGTTTTTT
TRBV19,NA,NA,TRBJ1-2,CASREGRTLYGYTF,TGTGCCAGTAGGGAGGGCAGGACTCTCTATGGCTACACCTTC
TRBV9,NA,NA,TRBJ2-1,CASSRGGPYNEQFF,TGTGCCAGCAGCCGCGGGGGCCCCTACAATGAGCAGTTCTTC
TRBV24-1,TRBD1,NA,TRBJ1-2,CATSDGTGDYYGYTF,TGTGCCACCAGTGATGGTACAGGGGATTACTATGGCTACACCTTC
TRBV5-1,TRBD2,once,TRBJ2-1,CASSDSGGSYNEQFF,TGTGCCAGCAGCGATTCGGGAGGTTCCTACAATGAGCAGTTCTTC
TRBV29-1,TRBD2,NA,TRBJ2-1,CSAAGDLHYNEQFF,TGCAGCGCTGCGGGGGACCTACACTACAATGAGCAGTTCTTC
TRBV9,NA,NA,TRBJ1-3,CASSPSGNTIYF,TGTGCCAGCAGCCCATCTGGAAACACCATATATTTT
TRBV27,NA,NA,TRBJ2-5,CASSPRRDQETQYF,TGTGCCAGCAGTCCCCGACGGGACCAAGAGACCCAGTACTTC
TRBV5-1,TRBD1,NA,TRBJ1-4,CASSGTATNEKLFF,TGTGCCAGCAGCGGGACAGCAACTAATGAAAAACTGTTTTTT
TRBV4-1,NA,NA,TRBJ1-2,CASSQPPMAVGYTF,TGCGCCAGCAGCCAACCTCCCATGGCAGTCGGCTACACCTTC
TRBV5-1,NA,NA,TRBJ1-2,CASSSQGYPYTF,TGTGCCAGCAGCTCCCAGGGCTATCCCTACACCTTC